The T cell receptor (beta chain) under discussion was sequenced for a study of cytomegalovirus exposure and HLA in healthy donors. Overall study results and limits: HLA restriction was apparent for most CMV-associated TCR beta chains in a later analysis. A later analysis linked 15,000 to 20,000 TCR beta sequences to HLA alleles at 0.05 false discovery rate. Exclusion as indistinguishable affected some V segments, including TRBV6-2 and TRBV6-3.

The donors comprised healthy bone marrow donors. The PCR ran on 60 Vbeta and 13 Jbeta primers. Some clones are missing from TCRdb's copy, which holds only in-frame ones; the method was immunoSEQ multiplex PCR. The sample holds about 160,000 clones, around 76% seen once. Of note for this clone: The antigen is undetermined.

This CDR3 is built from 19 residues. In germline, CDR1 is SGHAT, CDR2 FQNNGV. The V and J ends lost 5 bases and 5 bases, in that order; junction bases with no gene match: 23. The V and J genes are TRBV11-2 and TRBJ2-5; 7 bases fit TRBD2. The receptor was derived from a woman between 35 and 50 years old in good health and CMV-seronegative. The sequencing sample was made of PBMCs. The chain's CDR3 is CASSPTAGEFGSRWETQYF. Here the CDR3 DNA reads TGTGCCAGCAGCCCGACCGCGGGAGAGTTTGGGAGCCGGTGGGAGACCCAGTACTTC.